This TCR beta chain stems from a study of blood T cell repertoires in COVID-19. The wider study: The samples span acute and convalescent COVID-19 from the United States, Italy and Spain. T cells, B-cell-depleted T cells, or PBMCs provided the cDNA or gDNA that served as material.

This CDR3 has 16 residues. V lost 3 bases and J lost 1; bases outside the gene matches: 6. Germline loops: CDR1 LGHDT, CDR2 YNNKEL (reference sequence). In the authors' workflow: Amplification of reference gene primers provided the estimated nucleated cell counts. The table came from immunoSEQ multiplex PCR; TCRdb's copy has only in-frame clones and leaves some out. That table gives V, J and clone size, and the DNA gave D and trimming. The table has fewer than 250,000 clones, about 83% seen once. The TCR comes from a woman aged 70-85 years with active or convalescent COVID-19. V is TRBV3-1 (or the pseudogene TRBV3-2) and J is TRBJ2-1; 7 bases align to TRBD1. Sequencing was done on a sample of peripheral blood. This CDR3 reads CASSHRDSRSYNEQFF. The CDR3 DNA reads TGTGCCAGCAGCCACCGGGACAGCAGATCCTACAATGAGCAGTTCTTC.